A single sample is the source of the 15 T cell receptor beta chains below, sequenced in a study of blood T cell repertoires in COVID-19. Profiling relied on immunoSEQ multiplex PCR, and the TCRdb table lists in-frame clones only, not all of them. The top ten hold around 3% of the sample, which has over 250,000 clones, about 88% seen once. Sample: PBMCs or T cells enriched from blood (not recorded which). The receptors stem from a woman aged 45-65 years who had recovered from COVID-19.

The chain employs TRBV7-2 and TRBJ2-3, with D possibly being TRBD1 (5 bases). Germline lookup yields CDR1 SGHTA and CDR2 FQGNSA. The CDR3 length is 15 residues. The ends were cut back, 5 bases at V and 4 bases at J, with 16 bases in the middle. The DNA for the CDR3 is TGTGCCAGCAGCCGCACAGGCTCGGACGCAGATACGCAGTATTTT. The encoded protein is CASSRTGSDADTQYF. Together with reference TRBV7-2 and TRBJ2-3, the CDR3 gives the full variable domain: GAGVSQSPSNKVTEKGKDVELRCDPISGHTALYWYRQSLGQGLEFLIYFQGNSAPDKSGLPSDRFSAERTGGSVSTLTIQRTQQEDSAVYLCASSRTGSDADTQYFGPGTRLTVL.

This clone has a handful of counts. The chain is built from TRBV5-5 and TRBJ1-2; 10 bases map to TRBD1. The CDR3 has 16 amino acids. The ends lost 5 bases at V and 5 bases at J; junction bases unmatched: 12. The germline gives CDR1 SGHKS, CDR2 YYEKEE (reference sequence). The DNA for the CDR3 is TGTGCCAGCAGTTGGGGCTGGGACAGGGGAAATTATGGCTACACCTTC. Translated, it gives CASSWGWDRGNYGYTF.

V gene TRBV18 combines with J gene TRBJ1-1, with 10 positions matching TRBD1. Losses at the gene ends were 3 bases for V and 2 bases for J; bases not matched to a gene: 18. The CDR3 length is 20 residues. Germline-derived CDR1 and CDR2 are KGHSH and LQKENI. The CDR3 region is CASSPGTGATLGRGNTEAFF. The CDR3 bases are TGTGCCAGCTCACCCGGGACAGGGGCGACGTTGGGAAGGGGTAACACTGAAGCTTTCTTT.

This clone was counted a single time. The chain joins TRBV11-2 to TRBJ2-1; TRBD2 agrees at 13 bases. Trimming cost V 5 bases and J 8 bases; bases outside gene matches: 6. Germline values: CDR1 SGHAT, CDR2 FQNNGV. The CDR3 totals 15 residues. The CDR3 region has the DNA TGTGCCAGCAGCATAGGGACTAGCGGGATCTATGAGCAGTTCTTC. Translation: CASSIGTSGIYEQFF. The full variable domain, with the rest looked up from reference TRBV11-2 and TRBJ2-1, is EAGVAQSPRYKIIEKRQSVAFWCNPISGHATLYWYQQILGQGPKLLIQFQNNGVVDDSQLPKDRFSAERLKGVDSTLKIQPAKLEDSAVYLCASSIGTSGIYEQFFGPGTRLTVL.

CDR3 nucleotide sequence: TGTGCCAGCAGCTTAGGGTCAGGGACAAGGGGTCAGCCCCAGCATTTT. It is translated as CASSLGSGTRGQPQHF. This chain uses TRBV7-9 with TRBJ1-5, with D possibly being TRBD1 (6 bases). Germline V CDR1 and CDR2: SEHNR, FQNEAQ (reference sequence). V was clipped by 1 base and J by 6 bases, with 16 bases between them. The CDR3 is 16 amino acids.

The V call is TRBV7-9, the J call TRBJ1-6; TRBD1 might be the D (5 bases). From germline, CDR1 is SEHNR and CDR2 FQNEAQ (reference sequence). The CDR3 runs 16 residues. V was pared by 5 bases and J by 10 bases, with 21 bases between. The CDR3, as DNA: TGTGCCAGCAGCGGGGGGGATAACGGAGGCTACTCACCCCTCCACTTT. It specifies CASSGGDNGGYSPLHF.

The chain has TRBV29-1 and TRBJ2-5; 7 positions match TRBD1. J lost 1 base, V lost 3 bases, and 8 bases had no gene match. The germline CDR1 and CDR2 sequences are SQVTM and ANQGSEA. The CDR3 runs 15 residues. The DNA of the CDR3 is TGCAGCGTTGATGATAGAGGGGGCCGCCAAGAGACCCAGTACTTC. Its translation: CSVDDRGGRQETQYF.

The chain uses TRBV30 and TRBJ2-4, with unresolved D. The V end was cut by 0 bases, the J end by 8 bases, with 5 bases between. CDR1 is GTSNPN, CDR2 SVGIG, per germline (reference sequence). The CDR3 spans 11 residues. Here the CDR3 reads CAWSVGDIQYF. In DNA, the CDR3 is TGTGCCTGGAGTGTGGGCGACATTCAGTACTTC.

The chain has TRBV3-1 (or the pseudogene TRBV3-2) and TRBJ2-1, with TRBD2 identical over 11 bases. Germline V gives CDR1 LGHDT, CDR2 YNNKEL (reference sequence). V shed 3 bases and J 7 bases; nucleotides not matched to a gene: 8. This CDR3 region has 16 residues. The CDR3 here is CASSQTTSGILNEQFF. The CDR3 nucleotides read TGTGCCAGCAGCCAGACGACTAGCGGGATTTTGAATGAGCAGTTCTTC.

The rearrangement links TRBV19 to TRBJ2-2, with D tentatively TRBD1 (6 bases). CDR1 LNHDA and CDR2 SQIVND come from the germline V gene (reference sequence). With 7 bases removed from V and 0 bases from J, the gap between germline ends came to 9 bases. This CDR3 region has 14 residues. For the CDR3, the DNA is TGTGCCAGTATCGACAGGACGAACACCGGGGAGCTGTTTTTT. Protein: CASIDRTNTGELFF.

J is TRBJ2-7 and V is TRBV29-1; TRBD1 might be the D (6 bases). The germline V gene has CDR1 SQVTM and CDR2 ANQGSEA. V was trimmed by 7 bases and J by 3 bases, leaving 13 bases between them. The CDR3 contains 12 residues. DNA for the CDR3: TGCAGCGCGAAACAACAGGGCTACGAGCAGTACTTC. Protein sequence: CSAKQQGYEQYF.

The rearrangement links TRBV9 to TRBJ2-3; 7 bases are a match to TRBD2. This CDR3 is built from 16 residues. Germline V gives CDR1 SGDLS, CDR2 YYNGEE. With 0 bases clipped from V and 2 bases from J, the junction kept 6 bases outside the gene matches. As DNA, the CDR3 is TGTGCCAGCAGCGTAGAAGGCGGGAGTGCCACAGATACGCAGTATTTT. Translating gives CASSVEGGSATDTQYF.

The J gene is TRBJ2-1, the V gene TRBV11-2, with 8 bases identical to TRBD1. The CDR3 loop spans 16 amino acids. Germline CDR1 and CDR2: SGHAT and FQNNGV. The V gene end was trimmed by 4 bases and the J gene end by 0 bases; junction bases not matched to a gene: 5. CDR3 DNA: TGTGCCAGCAGCTCCCGGACAGGGAGCTCCTACAATGAGCAGTTCTTC. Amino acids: CASSSRTGSSYNEQFF.

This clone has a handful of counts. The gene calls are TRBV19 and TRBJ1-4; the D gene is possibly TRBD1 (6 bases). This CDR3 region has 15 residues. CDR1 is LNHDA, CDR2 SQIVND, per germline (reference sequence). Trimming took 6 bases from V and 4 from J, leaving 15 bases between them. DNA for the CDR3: TGTGCCAGTAGCCCAATGACAGGCTATAATGAAAAACTGTTTTTT. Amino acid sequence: CASSPMTGYNEKLFF.

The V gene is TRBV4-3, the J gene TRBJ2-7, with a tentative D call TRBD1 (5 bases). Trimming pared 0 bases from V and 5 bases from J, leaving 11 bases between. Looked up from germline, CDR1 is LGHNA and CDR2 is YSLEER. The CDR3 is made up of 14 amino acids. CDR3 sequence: CASSQEVQGHEQYF. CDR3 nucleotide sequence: TGCGCCAGCAGCCAAGAGGTTCAGGGCCACGAGCAGTACTTC.